A single sample is the source of the 8 T cell receptor beta chains below, sequenced in a study of CD8 T cells in ankylosing spondylitis. TCRdb reprocessed the 5' RACE reads via MiXCR and lists one record per CDR3 protein. This table has hundreds of thousands of distinct CDR3 sequences, approximately 22% appearing once. Source material: blood, either unsorted or a sorted T cell fraction (not recorded which). The receptors shown here come from a male donor with ankylosing spondylitis or in good health (not recorded which).

This clonotype has only a few counts. The chain links TRBV3-1 to TRBJ2-1; 7 bases fit TRBD2. Trimming at V came to 2 bases and at J to 5 bases, leaving 6 bases not matched to a gene. This CDR3 region has 15 residues. Germline V gene lookup returns CDR1 LGHDT and CDR2 YNNKEL (reference sequence). CDR3 region: CASSQTGTTHNEQFF. The CDR3 nucleotides are TGTGCCAGCAGCCAAACCGGGACTACCCACAATGAGCAGTTCTTC.

This clonotype was seen a handful of times. The chain combines TRBV14 with TRBJ2-1, with D uncertain. Between the trimmed V and J ends, which lost 0 bases and 7 bases, there was a span of 16 bases. The CDR3 contains 16 residues. Germline loops: CDR1 SGHDN, CDR2 FVKESK. The CDR3 region is CASSQERRLMTNEQFF. CDR3 DNA sequence: TGTGCCAGCAGCCAAGAGAGGCGGCTGATGACGAATGAGCAGTTCTTC.

This chain links TRBV6-1 with TRBJ2-2, with D unclear. From germline, CDR1 is MNHNS and CDR2 SASEGT. The CDR3 extends over 14 amino acids. Trimming removed 10 bases at V and 4 bases at J, with 16 bases between. The CDR3 sequence: CAIRLSVITGELFF. The CDR3 bases are TGTGCCATCAGACTGTCGGTCATCACCGGGGAGCTGTTTTTT.

The rearrangement links TRBV2 to TRBJ2-7; D remains unclear. Trimming took 3 bases from V and 3 from J, leaving 9 bases between them. Germline V gene data show CDR1 as SNHLY and CDR2 as FYNNEI. The CDR3 is made up of 13 amino acids. This chain's CDR3 is CASSENPGYEQYF. CDR3 coding DNA: TGTGCCAGCAGTGAGAACCCCGGCTACGAGCAGTACTTC.

The chain recombines TRBV6-2 or TRBV6-3 with TRBJ2-1, with 7 bases lining up with TRBD1. Trimming removed 0 bases from V and 4 bases from J; junction bases left unmatched: 0. The germline V gene encodes CDR1 MNHEY and CDR2 SVGEGT. The length of the CDR3 is 14 residues. The CDR3: CASSYSTGYNEQFF. As DNA, the CDR3 is TGTGCCAGCAGTTACTCGACAGGGTACAATGAGCAGTTCTTC.

The chain combines TRBV6-1 with TRBJ2-2; no definite D call. This CDR3 region has 16 residues. V lost 6 bases and J 0 bases, leaving 14 bases between the germline ends. CDR1 is MNHNS, CDR2 SASEGT, per germline. The CDR3 reads CASSPVDSSNTGELFF. In DNA, the CDR3 is TGTGCCAGCAGCCCCGTGGATAGCTCGAACACCGGGGAGCTGTTTTTT.

This clonotype turned up a few times. The chain carries TRBV9 and TRBJ1-1, with unresolved D. Trimming stripped 1 base from V and 3 bases from J, with 7 bases between. The CDR3 extends over 13 amino acids. Germline V gives CDR1 SGDLS, CDR2 YYNGEE. CDR3 residues: CASSVSPDTEAFF. DNA of the CDR3: TGTGCCAGCAGCGTAAGCCCAGACACTGAAGCTTTCTTT. The full variable domain, with the rest looked up from reference TRBV9 and TRBJ1-1, is DSGVTQTPKHLITATGQRVTLRCSPRSGDLSVYWYQQSLDQGLQFLIQYYNGEERAKGNILERFSAQQFPDLHSELNLSSLELGDSALYFCASSVSPDTEAFFGQGTRLTVV.

The chain uses TRBV28 and TRBJ2-7; 7 nucleotides line up with TRBD2. This CDR3 is built from 14 residues. The V gene's germline CDR1 is MDHEN and CDR2 SYDVKM. V lost 5 bases and J lost 7; bases outside the gene matches: 11. CDR3 in amino acids: CASSIPTAGGEQYF. The CDR3 DNA sequence: TGTGCCAGCAGTATACCGACGGCCGGGGGGGAGCAGTACTTC.